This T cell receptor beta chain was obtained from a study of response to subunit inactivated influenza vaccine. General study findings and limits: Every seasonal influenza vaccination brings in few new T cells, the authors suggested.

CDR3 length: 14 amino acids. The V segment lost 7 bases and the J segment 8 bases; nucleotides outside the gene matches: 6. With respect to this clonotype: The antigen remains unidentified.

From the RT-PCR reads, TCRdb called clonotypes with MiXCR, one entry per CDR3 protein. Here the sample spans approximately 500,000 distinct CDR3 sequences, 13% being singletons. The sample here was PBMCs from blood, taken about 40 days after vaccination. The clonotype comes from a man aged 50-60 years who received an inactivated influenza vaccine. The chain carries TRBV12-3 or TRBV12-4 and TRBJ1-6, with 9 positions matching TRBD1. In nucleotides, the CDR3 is TGTGCCAGCACCGACAGGGGGATAGATTCACCCCTCCACTTT. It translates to CASTDRGIDSPLHF.